The entry below describes one TCR beta chain. The antigen is unknown. Sorting was done in triplicate for each CD8+ T cell subset (roughly 300,000 cells each). UMI labels and 5' RACE were used to prepare the TRB cDNA libraries. TCRdb reprocessed the 5' RACE reads and keeps a single row for each CDR3 protein, giving no DNA. The table for this sample gives about 40,000 distinct CDR3 sequences. The data belong to a study of CXCR3-negative and CXCR3-positive naive CD8 T cells. At the level of the study: About 150 million TRB reads in total, about 1.5 +/- 0.3 million per library. Findings of the study overall: Whereas both naive subsets had comparably high diversity, memory CD8+ cells had much lower diversity. Naive cells, whether CXCR3-negative or CXCR3-positive, had similar TRBV-TRBJ usage, while memory cells differed.

The germline V gene encodes CDR1 MNHEY and CDR2 SVGEGT. The CDR3 has 14 amino acids. V is TRBV6-2 or TRBV6-3 and J is TRBJ2-7. The receptor's source is a human donor in good health. Some clones in this sample may be carry-over from other donors' samples. The sequencing input was memory CD8+ T cells from blood. The CDR3 protein is CASSYIVSLDEQYF.